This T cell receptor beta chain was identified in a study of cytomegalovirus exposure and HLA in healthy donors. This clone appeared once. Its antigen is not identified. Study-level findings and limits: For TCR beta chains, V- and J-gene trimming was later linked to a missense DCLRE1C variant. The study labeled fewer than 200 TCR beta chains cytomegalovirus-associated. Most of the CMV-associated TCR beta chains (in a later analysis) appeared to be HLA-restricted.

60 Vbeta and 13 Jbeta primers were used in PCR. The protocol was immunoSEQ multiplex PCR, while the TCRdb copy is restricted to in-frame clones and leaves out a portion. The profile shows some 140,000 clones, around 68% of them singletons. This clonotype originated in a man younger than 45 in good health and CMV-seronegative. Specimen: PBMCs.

The CDR3 spells CASSPTSGGYNEQFF. As DNA, the CDR3 is TGTGCCAGCTCACCGACTAGCGGGGGCTACAATGAGCAGTTCTTC. The chain couples TRBV18 to TRBJ2-1; 12 bases are a match to TRBD2. The V gene's germline CDR1 is KGHSH and CDR2 LQKENI. This CDR3 comprises 15 residues. J gave up 3 bases and V 3 bases, and 0 bases lay outside the gene matches.